This TCR beta chain is drawn from a study of blood T cell repertoires in COVID-19. Study-wide background: Among Cohort 3 donors, those recovered had two negative PCRs, clearance, or symptom resolution.

As originally analysed: Amplification of reference gene primers was used by the study to estimate nucleated cell counts. Clones were read by immunoSEQ multiplex PCR, and TCRdb kept only the in-frame ones, dropping some. V, J and clone size are taken as reported in that table, and D and trimming were inferred from the DNA itself. The sample lists 300,000 to 450,000 clones, roughly 86% occurring once. Participants, about 18 to 90 years old, spanned more than 20 US areas. Specimen: PBMCs or T cells enriched from blood (not recorded which). The source of this sequence is a man aged 40-49 years in a cohort exposed to, infected with or recovered from COVID-19 (not recorded which).

The CDR3 loop reads CASSLGQITNYGYTF. The CDR3 DNA is TGTGCCAGCAGCTTAGGTCAGATTACTAACTATGGCTACACCTTC. The rearrangement uses TRBV7-2 and TRBJ1-2; unclear D gene. The CDR3 totals 15 residues. Per the germline V gene, CDR1 is SGHTA and CDR2 is FQGNSA. Trimming stripped 1 base from V and 0 bases from J, with 9 bases between. Full variable domain (rest looked up from reference TRBV7-2 and TRBJ1-2): GAGVSQSPSNKVTEKGKDVELRCDPISGHTALYWYRQSLGQGLEFLIYFQGNSAPDKSGLPSDRFSAERTGGSVSTLTIQRTQQEDSAVYLCASSLGQITNYGYTFGSGTRLTVV.